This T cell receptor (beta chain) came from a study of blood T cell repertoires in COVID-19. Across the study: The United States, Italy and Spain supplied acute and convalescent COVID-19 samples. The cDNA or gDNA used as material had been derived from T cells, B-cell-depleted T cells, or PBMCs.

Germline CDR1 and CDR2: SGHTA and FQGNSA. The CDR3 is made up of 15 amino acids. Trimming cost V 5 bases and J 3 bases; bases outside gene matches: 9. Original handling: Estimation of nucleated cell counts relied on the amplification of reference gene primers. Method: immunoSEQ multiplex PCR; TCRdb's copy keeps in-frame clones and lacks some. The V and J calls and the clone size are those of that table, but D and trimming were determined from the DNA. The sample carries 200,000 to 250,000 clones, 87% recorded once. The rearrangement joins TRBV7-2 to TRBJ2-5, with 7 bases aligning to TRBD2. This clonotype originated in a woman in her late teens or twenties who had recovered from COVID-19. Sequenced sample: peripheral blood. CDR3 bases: TGTGCCAGCAGCCCCCTCGTGCTAGCGGAAGAGACCCAGTACTTC. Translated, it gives CASSPLVLAEETQYF.